The 3 T cell receptor beta chains presented below share a single source sample, sequenced in a study of CD8 T cells in ankylosing spondylitis. From the 5' RACE reads, TCRdb called clonotypes with MiXCR, one entry per CDR3 protein. The sample comprises 150,000 to 200,000 distinct CDR3 sequences, more than 10% of which are singletons, and 15% to 20% rests with the top ten. The sequenced sample was blood, either unsorted or a sorted T cell fraction (not recorded which). The origin of the receptors is a male donor with ankylosing spondylitis or in good health (not recorded which).

This clonotype was detected only a few times. V is TRBV4-1 and J is TRBJ2-3; no firm D call. The V gene's germline CDR1 is MGHRA and CDR2 YSYEKL. V lost 4 bases, J lost 0 bases, and 11 bases lay in between. The CDR3 sequence is 15 residues long. DNA for the CDR3: TGCGCCAGCAGCCCAAGCAGAACTAGCACAGATACGCAGTATTTT. Its translation is CASSPSRTSTDTQYF.

This clonotype was seen only a few times. The chain uses TRBV4-1 and TRBJ2-2; possibly TRBD2 for D (6 bases). V was pared by 2 bases and J by 3 bases, with 13 bases between. Germline-derived CDR1 and CDR2 are MGHRA and YSYEKL. This CDR3 has 16 residues. In nucleotides, the CDR3 is TGCGCCAGCAGCCAACTCGGGGGAGGAGACACCGGGGAGCTGTTTTTT. It yields the protein CASSQLGGGDTGELFF.

This clonotype appeared a few times. The chain carries TRBV27 and TRBJ2-7, with D tentatively TRBD1 (5 bases). This CDR3 contains 13 residues. Germline lookup yields CDR1 MNHEY and CDR2 SMNVEV (reference sequence). V lost 4 bases and J 1 base, leaving 8 bases between the germline ends. The DNA for the CDR3 is TGTGCCAGCAGTTGGGGCCGATCCTACGAGCAGTACTTC. This translates into CASSWGRSYEQYF.